Sequencing of this T cell receptor beta chain was carried out in a study of CD8+ T cells in alopecia areata. Findings and limits, study-wide: Normal scalp showed lower clonality than lesional scalp, especially alopecia totalis/universalis. There were also resident alphabeta T cells of normal skin sequenced in scalp samples.

A word on this clone: Its cognate antigen is unknown.

Alopecia areata patients had lesional scalp punch biopsies and peripheral blood taken from them. RNA was isolated and reverse transcribed to cDNA, the sequencing template. Using immunoSEQ multiplex PCR, the repertoire was profiled, and TCRdb retains in-frame clones only, with some absent. The sample holds about 82,000 clones, roughly half seen once. The CDR3 contains 12 residues. V shed 3 bases and J shed 6 bases, with 7 bases lying between them. Germline-derived CDR1 and CDR2 are SGHTA and FQGNSA. The receptor was derived from a human donor with alopecia areata. The material sequenced was NKG2D-high CD8+ T cells sorted from blood. The gene calls are TRBV7-2 and TRBJ2-3; D is uncertain. This chain's CDR3 is CASSFNGDTQYF. In DNA, the CDR3 is TGTGCCAGCAGCTTCAACGGGGATACGCAGTATTTT.